This T cell receptor beta chain was captured by sequencing in a study of T-cell reconstitution after alpha-beta-depleted transplantation in children. General study findings and limits: Reportedly, only several hundred clones from non-depleted graft cells drove alpha-beta T-cell counts at about two months. Some patients owed their high day-60 TCRbeta diversity to surviving recipient T cells and thymic progenitors. Diversity and T-cell counts at one year after transplant derived mostly from new T cells.

In regard to this clonotype: Its antigen remains unknown.

With V trimmed by 8 bases and J by 5 bases, 8 bases remained unmatched. Germline CDR1 and CDR2: MRHNA and SNTAGT. This CDR3 has 14 residues. Unique molecular identifiers were used in preparing the TCRbeta library. Each CDR3 protein gets one entry after TCRdb re-called the PCR reads with MiXCR. This table has 250,000 to 400,000 distinct CDR3 sequences, roughly 25% appearing once. The TCR comes from a male patient younger than 18 who had a stem cell transplant for acute lymphoblastic leukemia, so the T cells may come from the graft donor. This specimen consisted of PBMCs, mostly from graft donor cells, obtained 180 days after TCRalphabeta/CD19-depleted stem cell transplant. The chain is built from TRBV6-4 and TRBJ1-2; 10 bases fit TRBD1. CDR3 protein: CASGYRDRGYGYTF. For the CDR3, the DNA is TGTGCCAGCGGTTACCGGGACAGGGGATATGGCTACACCTTC.